The rows below give T cell receptor beta chains drawn from one sample of a study of blood T cell repertoires in COVID-19. Libraries were prepared by immunoSEQ multiplex PCR; TCRdb keeps only in-frame clonotypes and omits some of them. Of fewer than 350,000 clones listed, 85% are singletons. The source material was PBMCs or T cells enriched from blood (not recorded which). The source of these receptors is a woman in her twenties or thirties who had been exposed to COVID-19. The conserved cysteine and the conserved F or W are not part of the CDR3 here.

TRBV18,TRBJ2-5,ASSPAGWQETQY
TRBV11-2,TRBJ1-2,ASSPAAARGYT
TRBV11-3,TRBJ1-6,ASSLGTGPNSPLH
TRBV29-1,TRBJ2-1,SVWGAGYNEQF
TRBV9,TRBJ2-7,ASSQGGRQY
TRBV27,TRBJ1-4,ASRFLRTGGSTNEKLF
TRBV23-1,TRBJ1-5,ASSPGNQPQH
TRBV9,TRBJ1-1,ASSVVRETEAF
TRBV7-9,TRBJ2-1,ASSLLGLVVVNEQF
TRBV28,TRBJ2-5,ASSSASSGQGEETQY
TRBV28,TRBJ1-1,ASKTWSAEAF
TRBV27,TRBJ2-2,ASSDTGELF
TRBV7-9,TRBJ1-3,ASSITGIAGVNTIY
TRBV10-3,TRBJ1-3,AISERDNSGNTIY
TRBV7-2,TRBJ2-1,ASSLSRDFNEQF
TRBV30,TRBJ1-4,AWSANNIEKLF
TRBV12-3/TRBV12-4,TRBJ1-6,ASSTGNNSPLH
TRBV18,TRBJ1-2,ASSPDRVYGYT
TRBV24-1,TRBJ2-2,ATTELGREGTGELF
TRBV7-6,TRBJ2-1,ASSYQTGYNEQF
TRBV7-7,TRBJ2-2,ASSFYSGRSTGELF
TRBV11-1,TRBJ2-3,ASSPQSGGTDTQY
TRBV4-3,TRBJ1-4,ASSRGAYGQGQYDEKLF